This TCR beta chain was found in a study of PD-L1 blockade in urothelial cancer. Study summary: T cells were recovered from blood samples at a median of roughly 130,000.

The CDR3 covers 15 residues. CDR1 is SGHVS, CDR2 FNYEAQ, per germline. Unmatched junction bases numbered 6, after V lost 5 bases and J lost 0 bases. Some clones are missing from TCRdb's copy, which holds only in-frame ones; the method was immunoSEQ multiplex PCR. The table has 42,000 or so clones, 82% seen once. The sample's time point: peripheral blood 6 weeks after treatment start. The specimen comprised PBMCs, sampled around atezolizumab (anti-PD-L1) treatment. V gene TRBV7-6 combines with J gene TRBJ2-7; 8 bases align to TRBD1. This receptor was identified in a man aged 60 to 75 with urothelial cancer. The CDR3 is CASSLPGQVSYEQYF. DNA of the CDR3: TGTGCCAGCAGCCTTCCGGGACAGGTCTCCTACGAGCAGTACTTC. Full variable domain (remainder filled in from reference TRBV7-6 and TRBJ2-7): GAGVSQSPRYKVTKRGQDVALRCDPISGHVSLYWYRQALGQGPEFLTYFNYEAQQDKSGLPNDRFSAERPEGSISTLTIQRTEQRDSAMYRCASSLPGQVSYEQYFGPGTRLTVT.